These 20 T cell receptor beta chains were all obtained from the same sample, sequenced in a study of cytomegalovirus exposure and HLA in healthy donors. PCR involved 60 Vbeta and 13 Jbeta primers. Sequencing was performed with immunoSEQ multiplex PCR; in TCRdb, only in-frame clones are kept and a portion is missing. The sample holds roughly 280,000 clones; 65% to 85% are singletons and the top ten take roughly 2.4%. Sequenced material: PBMCs. The receptors derive from a female donor in good health and CMV-seronegative.

V usage is TRBV28 and J usage is TRBJ2-1; D unresolved. The length of the CDR3 is 11 residues. Germline V CDR1 and CDR2: MDHEN, SYDVKM. Trimming cost V 3 bases and J 6 bases, with 3 bases left between them. The CDR3: CASSFSNEQFF. As DNA, the CDR3 is TGTGCCAGCAGTTTCTCCAATGAGCAGTTCTTC.

The chain has TRBV4-1 and TRBJ2-1; 15 positions match TRBD2. The CDR3 extends over 15 amino acids. The germline V gene encodes CDR1 MGHRA and CDR2 YSYEKL. V lost 4 bases to trimming and J lost 10 bases; unmatched junction nucleotides: 5. CDR3 nucleotides: TGCGCCAGCAGCCGATCCGGGACTAGCGGGAGGGAGCAGTTCTTC. It encodes CASSRSGTSGREQFF.

The gene calls are TRBV19 and TRBJ2-7; D is unclear. The ends were cut back, 3 bases at V and 0 bases at J, with 12 bases in the middle. Looked up from germline, CDR1 is LNHDA and CDR2 is SQIVND (reference sequence). The CDR3 covers 15 residues. The CDR3, as DNA: TGTGCCAGTAGTATCGGCGGAATGAGCTCCTACGAGCAGTACTTC. It translates to CASSIGGMSSYEQYF.

The V and J genes are TRBV6-6 and TRBJ2-3, with a possible D match to TRBD1 (5 bases). V gave up 6 bases and J gave up 1 base, with 14 bases separating them. CDR3 length: 15 residues. CDR1 and CDR2 (germline): MNHNY, SVGAGI (reference sequence). CDR3 sequence: CASRNRGRGTDTQYF. In DNA, the CDR3 is TGTGCCAGCAGGAATAGGGGCAGGGGCACAGATACGCAGTATTTT.

The rearrangement joins TRBV2 to TRBJ2-1; D unclear. The germline V gene has CDR1 SNHLY and CDR2 FYNNEI. The CDR3 sequence is 15 residues long. V was pared by 1 base and J by 5 bases, with 12 bases between. The chain's CDR3 is CASSEDALPNNEQFF. In nucleotides, the CDR3 is TGTGCCAGCAGTGAAGATGCCCTACCGAACAATGAGCAGTTCTTC.

The chain has TRBV30 and TRBJ1-1; 9 bases line up with TRBD1. With 1 base clipped from V and 0 bases from J, the junction kept 9 bases outside the gene matches. Germline CDR1 is GTSNPN and CDR2 is SVGIG (reference sequence). The CDR3 totals 17 residues. CDR3 sequence (DNA): TGTGCCTGGAGTGCGACGGGACAGGGTTTAGTGAACACTGAAGCTTTCTTT. Its translation: CAWSATGQGLVNTEAFF.

The rearrangement uses TRBV5-1 and TRBJ2-1; 8 bases are shared with TRBD2. Germline V CDR1 and CDR2: SGHRS, YFSETQ. The CDR3 runs to 15 residues. Trimming took 0 bases from V and 6 from J; bases not matched to a gene: 5. This chain's CDR3 is CASSLVGSGSNEQFF. The CDR3 DNA reads as TGCGCCAGCAGCTTGGTAGGCAGCGGGAGCAATGAGCAGTTCTTC. Together with reference TRBV5-1 and TRBJ2-1, the CDR3 gives the full variable domain: KAGVTQTPRYLIKTRGQQVTLSCSPISGHRSVSWYQQTPGQGLQFLFEYFSETQRNKGNFPGRFSGRQFSNSRSEMNVSTLELGDSALYLCASSLVGSGSNEQFFGPGTRLTVL.

This rearrangement joins TRBV5-5 to TRBJ1-5; D remains ambiguous. This CDR3 region has 14 residues. Germline V gives CDR1 SGHKS, CDR2 YYEKEE (reference sequence). Trimming took 2 bases from V and 6 from J, leaving 12 bases between them. In DNA form, the CDR3 reads TGTGCCAGCAGCTTTTCGCTGCCGGGTCAGCCCCAGCATTTT. Translating gives CASSFSLPGQPQHF.

A single count supports this clone. V and J are TRBV6-5 and TRBJ1-2, with 12 bases lining up with TRBD1. This CDR3 comprises 14 residues. Per the germline V gene, CDR1 is MNHEY and CDR2 is SVGAGI. V lost 9 bases and J lost 3; bases outside the gene matches: 5. The CDR3 DNA follows: TGTGCCAGTTTGGGACAGGGGGCTTACTATGGCTACACCTTC. This encodes CASLGQGAYYGYTF.

This clone is a singleton in its sample. This chain connects TRBV28 to TRBJ1-3, with 10 bases identical to TRBD1. This CDR3 region has 18 residues. Germline V gene data show CDR1 as MDHEN and CDR2 as SYDVKM. V was pared by 5 bases and J by 4 bases, with 14 bases of the junction left unmatched. The CDR3 reads CASSPPGQGWELGNTIYF. CDR3 in DNA: TGTGCCAGCAGTCCCCCGGGACAGGGGTGGGAACTCGGAAACACCATATATTTT.

The chain is built from TRBV2 and TRBJ2-1, with D perhaps matching TRBD2 (5 bases). Germline V CDR1 and CDR2: SNHLY, FYNNEI. CDR3 length: 12 amino acids. Deletions cut 7 bases from V and 10 bases from J, with 14 bases between. The CDR3 here is CASMAVEGEQFF. CDR3 coding DNA: TGTGCCAGCATGGCGGTAGAGGGCGAGCAGTTCTTC.

This chain links TRBV6-5 with TRBJ2-7; D may be TRBD1 (6 bases). The CDR3 is made up of 15 amino acids. Germline CDR1 is MNHEY and CDR2 is SVGAGI. Between the trimmed V and J ends, which lost 2 bases and 4 bases, there was a span of 15 bases. This CDR3 reads CASSYLWQGRYEQYF. In DNA form, the CDR3 reads TGTGCCAGCAGTTACCTGTGGCAGGGGCGTTACGAGCAGTACTTC.

J is TRBJ2-4 and V is TRBV7-2, with unresolved D. Germline CDR1 is SGHTA and CDR2 is FQGNSA. The CDR3 contains 14 residues. With 5 bases removed from V and 2 bases from J, the gap between germline ends came to 10 bases. The CDR3 coding sequence is TGTGCCAGCAGCCCCACAAGTTCCAAAAACATTCAGTACTTC. Its translation: CASSPTSSKNIQYF.

This clone was picked up a small number of times. V usage is TRBV4-1 and J usage is TRBJ2-1; TRBD2 matches 8 bases. The ends lost 2 bases at V and 7 bases at J; junction bases unmatched: 10. This CDR3 comprises 16 residues. Germline loops: CDR1 MGHRA, CDR2 YSYEKL. CDR3 residues: CASSQTSGGTRNEQFF. CDR3 nucleotides: TGCGCCAGCAGCCAAACTAGCGGAGGGACCCGGAATGAGCAGTTCTTC.

In this sample, this clone turned up a few times. The chain recombines TRBV30 with TRBJ1-1; 9 bases map to TRBD1. Germline loops: CDR1 GTSNPN, CDR2 SVGIG (reference sequence). The junction had 1 base not matched to a gene; V was cut back by 4 bases and J by 1 base. The CDR3 contains 13 residues. CDR3 loop: CAWKGQGNTEAFF. In DNA form, the CDR3 reads TGTGCCTGGAAGGGACAGGGGAACACTGAAGCTTTCTTT.

The gene calls are TRBV9 and TRBJ1-2; D is perhaps TRBD1 (5 bases). The V and J ends lost 5 bases and 4 bases respectively, with 9 bases between them. This CDR3 has 12 amino acids. Germline CDR1 and CDR2: SGDLS and YYNGEE. CDR3 DNA: TGTGCCAGCAGGGAGGGGACCTATGGCTACACCTTC. Translation gives CASREGTYGYTF.

This clone was detected only once. This chain joins TRBV7-9 and TRBJ2-7, with D hard to call. V gave up 5 bases and J gave up 4 bases, with 18 bases separating them. This CDR3 has 15 residues. CDR1 and CDR2 from the germline V gene are SEHNR and FQNEAQ (reference sequence). CDR3 in amino acids: CASSPSNGRVYEQYF. In DNA form, the CDR3 reads TGTGCCAGCAGCCCCAGCAACGGTCGGGTTTACGAGCAGTACTTC.

The chain recombines TRBV18 with TRBJ2-3; 8 nucleotides match TRBD2. This CDR3 contains 16 residues. V lost 4 bases, J lost 6 bases, and 12 bases stayed unmatched. The V gene's germline CDR1 is KGHSH and CDR2 LQKENI. This chain's CDR3 is CASSRKAAGESDTQYF. The DNA for the CDR3 is TGTGCCAGCTCACGGAAGGCAGCGGGAGAGTCGGATACGCAGTATTTT. The full variable domain, rest sourced from reference TRBV18 and TRBJ2-3, is NAGVMQNPRHLVRRRGQEARLRCSPMKGHSHVYWYRQLPEEGLKFMVYLQKENIIDESGMPKERFSAEFPKEGPSILRIQQVVRGDSAAYFCASSRKAAGESDTQYFGPGTRLTVL.

This rearrangement joins TRBV25-1 to TRBJ2-7; a weak D match, TRBD1 (5 bases). The CDR3 totals 16 residues. Germline V gene lookup returns CDR1 MGHDK and CDR2 SYGVNS. The V end was cut by 2 bases, the J end by 3 bases, with 17 bases between. The CDR3 coding sequence is TGTGCCAGCAGTGAACAGCTACCGGGTAGGGGCTACGAGCAGTACTTC. Translation: CASSEQLPGRGYEQYF.

This clone was seen only once. The chain couples TRBV18 to TRBJ1-2; D perhaps matches TRBD1 (6 bases). The germline V and J ends were trimmed by 3 bases and 8 bases, with 19 bases remaining between them. This CDR3 has 15 residues. Looked up from germline, CDR1 is KGHSH and CDR2 is LQKENI. The CDR3 region is CASSPVGQSMFGYTF. CDR3 DNA sequence: TGTGCCAGCTCACCCGTTGGACAGAGTATGTTCGGCTACACCTTC.